The present T cell receptor beta chain was sequenced within a study of cytomegalovirus exposure and HLA in healthy donors. Study-level findings and limits: The majority of TCR sequences were rare, yet some public TCRs appeared in many donors. Sequencing artifact likely explains a cluster of highly shared sequence variants.

Remarks on this clone: What it binds is not known.

PCR used 60 Vbeta primers and 13 Jbeta primers. Profiling relied on immunoSEQ multiplex PCR, and the TCRdb table lists in-frame clones only, not all of them. Of 190,000 or so clones detected, roughly 78% appear once; the ten largest clones hold 1.5%. The CDR3 runs to 14 residues. V shed 4 bases and J shed 0 bases, with 11 bases lying between them. Per the germline V gene, CDR1 is SGHNT and CDR2 is YYREEE (reference sequence). Sequences were obtained from PBMCs. The rearrangement uses TRBV5-4 and TRBJ2-7; possibly TRBD2 for D (6 bases). The TCR comes from a girl aged 10-17 years in good health and CMV-seropositive. The CDR3 sequence: CASSPGRSSYEQYF. In DNA, the CDR3 is TGTGCCAGCAGCCCAGGGAGGAGCTCCTACGAGCAGTACTTC.